These T cell receptor beta chains were read from a single sample in a study of T cells in localized non-small cell lung cancer. Sequencing was performed with immunoSEQ multiplex PCR; in TCRdb, only in-frame clones are kept and a portion is missing. In the table there are approximately 1,500 clones, around 20% of which are singletons. The sample in question was lung tumor tissue, obtained before any cancer treatment. These receptors came from a male donor aged 60 or over with stage III squamous cell lung carcinoma. CDR3s include the opening cysteine and the closing phenylalanine or tryptophan. D genes are given only for firm matches. Clone size is shown for a subset of rows, as once, few, many or a class of expanded clone.

11 TRBJ2-5 . TRBV6-4 . CASSALETQYF TGTGCCAGCAGCGCCTTGGAGACCCAGTACTTC
14 TRBJ1-2 . TRBV11-3 medium-sized CASSLMGQAYGYTF TGTGCCAGCAGCTTAATGGGGCAGGCCTATGGCTACACCTTC
15 TRBJ1-5 TRBD1 TRBV9 few CASSFRGGDNQPQHF TGTGCCAGCAGTTTTAGAGGGGGCGATAATCAGCCCCAGCATTTT
16 TRBJ2-3 . TRBV4-1 . CASSQVAGALGDTQYF TGCGCCAGCAGCCAAGTGGCGGGGGCTCTCGGGGATACGCAGTATTTT
15 TRBJ2-2 TRBD1 TRBV9 few CASSLTGVNTGELFF TGTGCCAGCTCTTTGACAGGGGTGAACACCGGGGAGCTGTTTTTT
14 TRBJ2-7 TRBD1 TRBV6-8 medium-sized CASSYRTGGGEQYF TGTGCCAGCAGTTACCGGACAGGGGGTGGCGAGCAGTACTTC
14 TRBJ1-2 . TRBV28 few CASSLHKANYGYTF TGTGCCAGCAGTTTGCACAAAGCTAACTATGGCTACACCTTC
13 TRBJ2-3 . TRBV7-8 medium-sized CASSMMSTDTQYF TGTGCCAGCAGCATGATGAGCACAGATACGCAGTATTTT
14 TRBJ1-5 . TRBV7-5 few CASSPQWGQQPQHF TGTGCCAGCAGCCCCCAGTGGGGGCAACAGCCCCAGCATTTT
14 TRBJ2-7 TRBD1 TRBV5-1 . CASRSGTGAYEQYF TGCGCCAGCAGGTCGGGGACAGGGGCCTACGAGCAGTACTTC
15 TRBJ2-2 . TRBV11-3 . CASSPDVGGTGELFF TGTGCCAGCAGCCCGGACGTCGGGGGCACCGGGGAGCTGTTTTTT
15 TRBJ2-6 . TRBV30 . CASPQRVAGANVLTF TGTGCCTCCCCTCAGAGGGTAGCCGGGGCCAACGTCCTGACTTTC
15 TRBJ2-7 TRBD1 TRBV15 . CATSSLGQGHYEQYF TGTGCCACCAGCAGCCTGGGACAGGGTCACTACGAGCAGTACTTC
13 TRBJ1-1 . TRBV6-8 large CASSLVSGSEAFF TGTGCCAGCAGTTTGGTTTCGGGGAGTGAAGCTTTCTTT
13 TRBJ1-2 . TRBV6-8 few CASSPRDNYGYTF TGTGCCAGCAGTCCCCGGGACAACTATGGCTACACCTTC
13 TRBJ2-3 . TRBV1 medium-sized CASSQDSTDTQYF TGCGCCAGCAGCCAAGATTCCACAGATACGCAGTATTTT
14 TRBJ1-6 . TRBV9 . CASSPRGLNSPLHF TGTGCCAGCAGCCCCAGGGGACTTAATTCACCCCTCCACTTT
11 TRBJ1-2 . TRBV30 few CAWSRQYGYTF TGTGCCTGGAGTCGACAGTATGGCTACACCTTC
15 TRBJ2-2 TRBD1 TRBV11-3 few CASRTGTGKAGELFF TGTGCCAGCAGAACCGGGACAGGGAAGGCCGGGGAGCTGTTTTTT
14 TRBJ1-4 . TRBV29-1 . CSVDTGTGNEKLFF TGCAGCGTTGATACCGGGACCGGTAATGAAAAACTGTTTTTT
14 TRBJ1-1 . TRBV9 few CASSVGRTAREAFF TGTGCCAGCAGCGTAGGTCGGACAGCAAGAGAAGCTTTCTTT
16 TRBJ2-2 . TRBV6-8 few CASSYGPETNTGELFF TGTGCCAGCAGTTACGGGCCCGAAACGAACACCGGGGAGCTGTTTTTT
15 TRBJ2-1 TRBD2 TRBV28 large CASAHLAGGNNEQFF TGTGCCAGCGCCCACCTAGCGGGGGGGAACAATGAGCAGTTCTTC
15 TRBJ1-5 TRBD1 TRBV6-7 few CASSHSTGEDQPQHF TGTGCCAGCAGTCACTCGACAGGGGAGGATCAGCCCCAGCATTTT
13 TRBJ1-4 . TRBV6-8 few CASILSTNEKLFF TGTGCCAGCATCTTGTCCACTAATGAAAAACTGTTTTTT
17 TRBJ2-3 TRBD2 TRBV11-3 medium-sized CASSLLGVAGVTDTQYF TGTGCCAGCAGCCTGCTTGGAGTAGCGGGGGTCACAGATACGCAGTATTTT
13 TRBJ2-2 TRBD1 TRBV7-2 medium-sized CASRPTGGGELFF TGTGCCAGCAGACCGACAGGGGGCGGGGAGCTGTTTTTT
15 TRBJ1-3 TRBD1 TRBV9 few CASSVADRAGNTIYF TGTGCCAGCAGCGTAGCTGACAGGGCTGGAAACACCATATATTTT
15 TRBJ2-1 TRBD1 TRBV11-3 few CASSPTGTGFHEQFF TGTGCCAGCAGCCCCACCGGGACAGGGTTCCATGAGCAGTTCTTC
14 TRBJ2-3 . TRBV18 . CASSRGSGGNTQYF TGTGCCAGCTCGAGGGGCAGCGGCGGGAATACGCAGTATTTT
14 TRBJ1-6 TRBD1 TRBV28 large CASSPGGDNSPLHF TGTGCCAGCAGCCCAGGGGGTGATAATTCACCCCTCCACTTT
17 TRBJ2-3 TRBD1 TRBV9 . CASSNPRDRGRRDTQYF TGTGCCAGCAGCAATCCCCGGGACAGGGGGCGAAGAGATACGCAGTATTTT
15 TRBJ2-3 TRBD2 TRBV7-7 few CASSLDGTSLETQYF TGTGCCAGCAGCTTAGACGGGACTAGCTTGGAGACGCAGTATTTT
15 TRBJ1-6 . TRBV6-8 medium-sized CASSYQAGYNSPLHF TGTGCCAGCAGTTACCAGGCAGGCTATAATTCACCCCTCCACTTT
15 TRBJ2-7 . TRBV5-1 once CASRKSRDGYYEQYF TGCGCCAGCAGGAAGAGCCGGGACGGATATTACGAGCAGTACTTC
12 TRBJ2-7 . TRBV19 once CASSDRAWEQYF TGTGCCAGTAGTGACCGAGCTTGGGAGCAGTACTTC
16 TRBJ2-3 TRBD2 TRBV7-4 . CASSSSSGGLADTQYF TGTGCCAGCAGCTCATCTAGCGGGGGTCTGGCAGATACGCAGTATTTT
15 TRBJ2-2 TRBD2 TRBV18 . CASSPGLGNTGELFF TGTGCCAGCTCACCAGGACTAGGGAACACCGGGGAGCTGTTTTTT
16 TRBJ2-2 TRBD1 TRBV29-1 few CSGTPGTGARTGELFF TGCAGCGGAACGCCCGGGACAGGGGCTCGGACCGGGGAGCTGTTTTTT
15 TRBJ2-2 . TRBV11-3 few CASRPGGPNTGELFF TGTGCCAGCAGACCCGGGGGCCCCAACACCGGGGAGCTGTTTTTT
16 TRBJ2-3 TRBD2 TRBV11-3 medium-sized CASSLVAGGSADTQYF TGTGCCAGCAGCTTAGTAGCGGGGGGGAGCGCAGATACGCAGTATTTT
15 TRBJ1-3 . TRBV15 . CATSRDSGAGNTIYF TGTGCCACCAGCAGAGATTCAGGGGCTGGAAACACCATATATTTT
14 TRBJ1-5 TRBD1 TRBV28 . CASHDRGLNQPQHF TGTGCCAGCCATGACAGGGGGCTGAATCAGCCCCAGCATTTT
16 TRBJ2-7 . TRBV15 few CATSKTPASATYEQYF TGTGCCACCAGCAAGACTCCGGCTAGCGCAACCTACGAGCAGTACTTC
17 TRBJ2-1 . TRBV19 few CASSTPDYPITGNEQFF TGTGCCAGTAGTACCCCGGACTATCCTATAACCGGCAATGAGCAGTTCTTC
15 TRBJ2-7 TRBD1 TRBV9 medium-sized CASRVGTGILYEQYF TGTGCCAGCAGGGTCGGGACAGGGATTCTATACGAGCAGTACTTC
14 TRBJ2-1 . TRBV11-3 . CASSPGGRYNEQFF TGTGCCAGCAGCCCCGGGGGCCGCTACAATGAGCAGTTCTTC
18 TRBJ2-3 . TRBV6-8 hyperexpanded CASSYAYFRGAHTDTQYF TGTGCCAGCAGTTACGCCTACTTTCGGGGGGCCCACACAGATACGCAGTATTTT
14 TRBJ1-2 TRBD1 TRBV19 . CASSLGQGLGGYTF TGTGCCAGTAGTCTCGGACAGGGTTTGGGCGGCTACACCTTC
17 TRBJ2-2 TRBD2 TRBV9 few CASSHQLAGGRAGELFF TGTGCCAGCAGCCACCAGTTGGCGGGGGGAAGGGCCGGGGAGCTGTTTTTT
15 TRBJ2-5 TRBD1 TRBV6-8 . CASSRTGHNQETQYF TGTGCCAGCAGTCGGACAGGACACAACCAAGAGACCCAGTACTTC